These 13 T cell receptor beta chains originate from one sample sequenced in a study of cytomegalovirus exposure and HLA in healthy donors. It was with 60 Vbeta and 13 Jbeta primers that the PCR ran. Assay: immunoSEQ multiplex PCR; the TCRdb copy retains only in-frame clones and omits some. The data show some 120,000 clones, 70% to 85% seen once. Sequenced material: PBMCs. The receptor source for this set is a man aged 18-30 years in good health and CMV-seropositive.

The chain carries TRBV6-6 and TRBJ2-1, with 7 bases fitting TRBD2. J lost 3 bases, V lost 8 bases, and 1 base had no gene match. CDR1 and CDR2 from the germline V gene are MNHNY and SVGAGI (reference sequence). The CDR3 extends over 12 amino acids. Here the CDR3 DNA reads TGTGCCAGCGGGACTAACTACAATGAGCAGTTCTTC. Translation gives CASGTNYNEQFF.

V usage is TRBV2 and J usage is TRBJ2-7, with 10 positions matching TRBD1. Germline assignment: CDR1 SNHLY and CDR2 FYNNEI. Trimming at V came to 5 bases and at J to 4 bases, leaving 5 bases not matched to a gene. The CDR3 covers 14 residues. The DNA of the CDR3 is TGTGCCAGCAGTTGGGACAGGGGCGAATACGAGCAGTACTTC. The encoded protein is CASSWDRGEYEQYF.

This chain links TRBV29-1 with TRBJ2-7; 7 nucleotides line up with TRBD2. This CDR3 spans 11 amino acids. Per germline, CDR1 SQVTM and CDR2 ANQGSEA. Unmatched junction bases numbered 7, after V lost 3 bases and J lost 11 bases. The CDR3 sequence is CSVEGGDVEYF. The CDR3 DNA follows: TGCAGCGTTGAGGGGGGGGATGTGGAGTACTTC.

The V and J genes are TRBV13 and TRBJ1-1; D is possibly TRBD1 (6 bases). CDR3 length: 17 amino acids. V was pared by 5 bases and J by 6 bases, with 25 bases between. The V gene's germline CDR1 is PRHDT and CDR2 FYEKMQ (reference sequence). CDR3 in amino acids: CASSPGVDSSSFSEAFF. Written as DNA, the CDR3 is TGTGCCAGCAGCCCAGGGGTAGACAGCTCTTCATTCTCTGAAGCTTTCTTT.

This chain connects TRBV7-9 to TRBJ2-7; D possibly corresponds to TRBD1 (6 bases). Germline CDR1 and CDR2: SEHNR and FQNEAQ (reference sequence). The CDR3 runs 14 residues. Trimming left V 0 bases short and J 3 bases short, with 9 bases between. The CDR3 DNA is TGTGCCAGCAGCTTAGCCGGGACAATCTACGAGCAGTACTTC. Its protein is CASSLAGTIYEQYF.

The chain combines TRBV5-4 with TRBJ2-5; 10 bases map to TRBD2. CDR3 length: 15 residues. In germline, CDR1 is SGHNT, CDR2 YYREEE (reference sequence). With 4 bases clipped from V and 2 bases from J, the junction kept 5 bases outside the gene matches. CDR3 in amino acids: CASSPTSGAQETQYF. The CDR3 DNA follows: TGTGCCAGCAGCCCCACTAGCGGGGCGCAAGAGACCCAGTACTTC. The full variable domain, with the rest looked up from reference TRBV5-4 and TRBJ2-5, is ETGVTQSPTHLIKTRGQQVTLRCSSQSGHNTVSWYQQALGQGPQFIFQYYREEENGRGNFPPRFSGLQFPNYSSELNVNALELDDSALYLCASSPTSGAQETQYFGPGTRLLVL.

The chain employs TRBV6-1 and TRBJ1-1; 9 nucleotides agree with TRBD1. V trimming: 5 bases; J trimming: 1 base; junction bases outside the gene matches: 5. Germline lookup yields CDR1 MNHNS and CDR2 SASEGT. The CDR3 is made up of 15 amino acids. The CDR3 DNA sequence: TGTGCCAGCAGTCACCCGGGACAGGGGAACACTGAAGCTTTCTTT. It yields the protein CASSHPGQGNTEAFF.

This clone came up a few times. The J gene is TRBJ1-6, the V gene TRBV6-6, with 10 bases aligning to TRBD1. With 4 bases clipped from V and 10 bases from J, the junction kept 7 bases outside the gene matches. The length of the CDR3 is 15 residues. Germline-derived CDR1 and CDR2 are MNHNY and SVGAGI (reference sequence). This chain's CDR3 is CASSSSTGGESPLHF. CDR3 nucleotide sequence: TGTGCCAGCAGTTCCTCGACAGGGGGCGAATCACCCCTCCACTTT.

The V gene is TRBV7-9, the J gene TRBJ1-1; the match to TRBD1 covers 9 bases. This CDR3 region has 14 residues. The germline V gene has CDR1 SEHNR and CDR2 FQNEAQ (reference sequence). The V gene end was trimmed by 1 base and the J gene end by 8 bases; junction bases not matched to a gene: 5. The CDR3 sequence is CASSLEGTGIEAFF. The CDR3 nucleotides are TGTGCCAGCAGCTTAGAGGGGACAGGGATAGAAGCTTTCTTT.

As concerns this clone: The germline gene is not matched at one end of the junction; a read error may be the cause. The genes are TRBV19 and TRBJ1-2, with a possible D match to TRBD1 (6 bases). Germline loops: CDR1 LNHDA, CDR2 SQIVND (reference sequence). The CDR3 spans 15 residues. CDR3 sequence (DNA): TGTGTCAGTAACTCCCGGGACACTGCAGACTATGGCTACACCTTC. This translates into CVSNSRDTADYGYTF.

This clone was counted only a few times. The chain employs TRBV21-1 and TRBJ2-7; TRBD2 reflects the table's D call only, with no check against the DNA. TRBV21-1 is a pseudogene segment. This CDR3 comprises 12 residues. CDR3 residues: CASRIRSYEQYF. The CDR3 nucleotides are TGTGCCAGCAGGATTAGGAGCTACGAGCAGTACTTC.

V gene TRBV25-1 combines with J gene TRBJ2-7; D possibly corresponds to TRBD2 (6 bases). The V end lost 4 bases, the J end lost 6 bases, and 16 bases lay between the germline ends. The germline gives CDR1 MGHDK, CDR2 SYGVNS. CDR3 length equals 14 residues. The CDR3 region is CASSVTDYPLEQYF. In DNA form, the CDR3 reads TGTGCCAGCAGTGTGACGGACTATCCCCTCGAGCAGTACTTC.

This clone was detected only a few times. The J gene is TRBJ2-7, the V gene TRBV7-2; a weak D match, TRBD1 (6 bases). V was pared by 10 bases and J by 4 bases, with 14 bases between. The CDR3 loop spans 12 amino acids. Germline values: CDR1 SGHTA, CDR2 FQGNSA. CDR3: CATMDSSYEQYF. The CDR3 DNA reads as TGTGCCACCATGGACAGCTCTTACGAGCAGTACTTC.